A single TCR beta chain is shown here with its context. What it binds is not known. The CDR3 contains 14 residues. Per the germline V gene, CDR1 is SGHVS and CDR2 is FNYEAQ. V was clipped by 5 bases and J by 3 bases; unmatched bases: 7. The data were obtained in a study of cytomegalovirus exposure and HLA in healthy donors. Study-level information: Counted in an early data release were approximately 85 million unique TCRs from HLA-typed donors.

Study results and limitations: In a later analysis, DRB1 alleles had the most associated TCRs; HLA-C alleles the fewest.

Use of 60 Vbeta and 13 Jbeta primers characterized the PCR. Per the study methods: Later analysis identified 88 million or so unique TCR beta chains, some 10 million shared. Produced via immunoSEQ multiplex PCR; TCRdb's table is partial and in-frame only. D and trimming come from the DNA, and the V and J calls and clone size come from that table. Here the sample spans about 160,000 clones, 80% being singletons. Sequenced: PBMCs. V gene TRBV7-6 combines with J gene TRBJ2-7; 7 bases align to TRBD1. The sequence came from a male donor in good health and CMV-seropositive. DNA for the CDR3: TGTGCCAGCAGCGGCCCGACAGGGTACTACGAGCAGTACTTC. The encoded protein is CASSGPTGYYEQYF.